This T cell receptor (beta chain) was identified in a study of Graves' ophthalmopathy and Graves' hyperthyroidism. Scientists amplified the TCR beta CDR3 regions from RNA transcripts. After a first-round RT-PCR with HTBI primers, a second-round multiplex PCR was run. TCRdb re-analysed the multiplex PCR reads in MiXCR, keeping a single row per CDR3 protein. The sample consists of over 500,000 distinct CDR3 sequences, approximately 22% of them appearing once. Broader study findings: Clonotypes were expanded in thyroid at above 0.001 frequency, and most also appeared in blood.

Of note for this clonotype: Its antigen is unknown.

Clinical symptoms, serum thyroxine, TRAb, thyroid ultrasound and orbital computed tomography determined diagnosis. The PBMC fraction was derived from around 9.5 ml of fresh peripheral blood. The source of this sequence is a woman between 18 and 30 years old with stable Graves' hyperthyroidism. Some clones in this sample may be carry-over from other donors' samples. Sequencing was done on a sample of peripheral blood.

CDR3 DNA: TGCGCCAGCAGCCAAAAGACAGGGCCTCACACTGAAGCTTTCTTT. This translates into CASSQKTGPHTEAFF. V is TRBV4-1 and J is TRBJ1-1, with 7 bases identical to TRBD1. The CDR3 consists of 15 residues. The germline V gene has CDR1 MGHRA and CDR2 YSYEKL. The V segment lost 2 bases and the J segment 3 bases; nucleotides outside the gene matches: 6.